This entry describes one TCR beta chain. What it recognizes is unknown. The data originate from a study of T cell repertoires in cytomegalovirus infection. Whole-study context: HLA-B-restricted CMV epitopes that are well studied were used alongside recently identified HLA-C-restricted ones. The study's findings and limits: What dominated the ex vivo response were HLA-C-restricted CMV-specific TCR beta clonotypes.

V shed 0 bases and J shed 8 bases, with 10 bases lying between them. The CDR3 consists of 13 residues. Per germline, CDR1 MNHEY and CDR2 SMNVEV (reference sequence). TCRdb re-derived calls from the reads in MiXCR, one entry per CDR3 protein. The profile shows 450,000 to 650,000 distinct CDR3 sequences, 40% of them singletons. The J gene is TRBJ1-2, the V gene TRBV27, with D possibly being TRBD1 (5 bases). The source of this sequence is a human donor in good health (CMV status not recorded). Some clones in this sample may be carry-over from other donors' samples. Sample: cultured PBMCs, taken from culture after CMV antigen stimulation. CDR3 DNA: TGTGCCAGCAGTTTATCGGGGGGAGCCGGCTACACCTTC. Translating it yields CASSLSGGAGYTF.